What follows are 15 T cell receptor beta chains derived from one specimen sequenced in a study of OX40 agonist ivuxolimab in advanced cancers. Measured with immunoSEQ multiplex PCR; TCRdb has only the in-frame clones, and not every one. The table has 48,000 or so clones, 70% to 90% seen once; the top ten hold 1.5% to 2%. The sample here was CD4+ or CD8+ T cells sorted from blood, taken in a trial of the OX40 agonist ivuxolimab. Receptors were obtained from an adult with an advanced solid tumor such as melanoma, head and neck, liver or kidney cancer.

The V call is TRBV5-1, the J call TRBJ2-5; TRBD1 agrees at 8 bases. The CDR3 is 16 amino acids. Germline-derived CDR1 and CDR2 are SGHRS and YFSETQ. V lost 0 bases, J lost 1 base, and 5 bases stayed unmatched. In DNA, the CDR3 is TGCGCCAGCAGCTTGGAAACAGGGGGAGTCCAAGAGACCCAGTACTTC. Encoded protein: CASSLETGGVQETQYF.

CDR3 sequence: CASSQDSRQGIPYEQYF. The CDR3 bases are TGCGCCAGCAGCCAAGATTCCCGACAGGGGATCCCCTACGAGCAGTACTTC. J is TRBJ2-7 and V is TRBV4-1, with 8 bases matching TRBD1. CDR1 MGHRA and CDR2 YSYEKL come from the germline V gene. V dropped 0 bases and J dropped 2; count of bases not matched to a gene: 9. The CDR3 covers 17 residues.

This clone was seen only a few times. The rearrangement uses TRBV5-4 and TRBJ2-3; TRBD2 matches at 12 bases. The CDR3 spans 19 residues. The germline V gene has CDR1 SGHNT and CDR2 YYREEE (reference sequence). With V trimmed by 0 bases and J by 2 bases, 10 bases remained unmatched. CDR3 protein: CASSLEALAGGYSTDTQYF. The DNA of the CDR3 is TGTGCCAGCAGCTTGGAGGCGCTAGCGGGGGGGTATTCCACAGATACGCAGTATTTT.

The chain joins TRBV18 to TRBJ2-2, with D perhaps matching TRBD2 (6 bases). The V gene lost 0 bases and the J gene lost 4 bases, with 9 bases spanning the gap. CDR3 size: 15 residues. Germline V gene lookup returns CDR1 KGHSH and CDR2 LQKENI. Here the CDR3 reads CASSPPQGGTGELFF. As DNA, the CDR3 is TGTGCCAGCTCACCACCTCAGGGAGGCACCGGGGAGCTGTTTTTT.

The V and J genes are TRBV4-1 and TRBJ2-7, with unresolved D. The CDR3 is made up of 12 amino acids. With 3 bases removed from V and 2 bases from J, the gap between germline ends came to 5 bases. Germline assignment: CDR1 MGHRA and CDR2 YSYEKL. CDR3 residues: CASSQGPYEQYF. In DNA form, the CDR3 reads TGCGCCAGCAGCCAGGGCCCCTACGAGCAGTACTTC.

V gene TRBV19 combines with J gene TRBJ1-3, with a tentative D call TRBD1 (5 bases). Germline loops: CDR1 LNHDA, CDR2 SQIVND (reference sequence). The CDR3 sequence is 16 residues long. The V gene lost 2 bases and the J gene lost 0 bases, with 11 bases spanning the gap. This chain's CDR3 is CASSIKEGISGNTIYF. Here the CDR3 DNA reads TGTGCCAGTAGTATAAAGGAGGGGATCTCTGGAAACACCATATATTTT.

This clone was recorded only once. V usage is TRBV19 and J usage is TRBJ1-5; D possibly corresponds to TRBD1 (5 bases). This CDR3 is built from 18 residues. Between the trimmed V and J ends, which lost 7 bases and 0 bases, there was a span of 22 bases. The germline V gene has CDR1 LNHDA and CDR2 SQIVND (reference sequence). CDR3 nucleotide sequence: TGTGCCAGTACCCTGCTGGGACTCCAACGGGTTAGCAATCAGCCCCAGCATTTT. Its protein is CASTLLGLQRVSNQPQHF. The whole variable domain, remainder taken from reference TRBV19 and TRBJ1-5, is DGGITQSPKYLFRKEGQNVTLSCEQNLNHDAMYWYRQDPGQGLRLIYYSQIVNDFQKGDIAEGYSVSREKKESFPLTVTSAQKNPTAFYLCASTLLGLQRVSNQPQHFGDGTRLSIL.

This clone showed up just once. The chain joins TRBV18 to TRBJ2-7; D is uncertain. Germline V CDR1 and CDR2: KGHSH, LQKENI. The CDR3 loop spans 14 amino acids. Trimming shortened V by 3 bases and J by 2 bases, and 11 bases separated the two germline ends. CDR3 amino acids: CASSPAARPYEQYF. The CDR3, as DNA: TGTGCCAGCTCACCGGCGGCCAGGCCCTACGAGCAGTACTTC.

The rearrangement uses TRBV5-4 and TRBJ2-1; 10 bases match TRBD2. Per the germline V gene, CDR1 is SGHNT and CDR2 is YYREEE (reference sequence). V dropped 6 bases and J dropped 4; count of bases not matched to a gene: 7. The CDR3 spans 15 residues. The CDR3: CASTRAGGLYNEQFF. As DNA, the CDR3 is TGTGCCAGCACAAGAGCGGGGGGGCTGTACAATGAGCAGTTCTTC.

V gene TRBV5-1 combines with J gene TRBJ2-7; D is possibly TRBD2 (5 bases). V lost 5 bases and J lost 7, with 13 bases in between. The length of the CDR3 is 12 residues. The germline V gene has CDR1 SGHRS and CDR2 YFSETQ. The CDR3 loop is CASSQDLGEQYF. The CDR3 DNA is TGCGCCAGCAGTCAGGACTTGGGAGAGCAGTACTTC.

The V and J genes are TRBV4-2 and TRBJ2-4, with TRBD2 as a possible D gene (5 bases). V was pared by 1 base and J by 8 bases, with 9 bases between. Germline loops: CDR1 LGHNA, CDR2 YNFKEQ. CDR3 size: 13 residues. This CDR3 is CASSQGVGDIQYF. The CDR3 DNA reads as TGTGCCAGCAGCCAAGGGGTCGGGGACATTCAGTACTTC.

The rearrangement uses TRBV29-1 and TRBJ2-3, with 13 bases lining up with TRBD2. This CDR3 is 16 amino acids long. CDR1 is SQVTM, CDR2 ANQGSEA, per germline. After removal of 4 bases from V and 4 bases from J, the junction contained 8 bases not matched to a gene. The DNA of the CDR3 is TGCAGCGTTGCACTAGCGGGGGGGAGGATCGCAGATACGCAGTATTTT. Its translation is CSVALAGGRIADTQYF.

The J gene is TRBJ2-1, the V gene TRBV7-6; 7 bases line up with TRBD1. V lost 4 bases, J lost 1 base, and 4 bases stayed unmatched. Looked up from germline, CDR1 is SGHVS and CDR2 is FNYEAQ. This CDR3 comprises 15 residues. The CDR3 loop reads CASSSRTGSYNEQFF. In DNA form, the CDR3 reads TGTGCCAGCAGCTCCCGGACAGGATCCTACAATGAGCAGTTCTTC.

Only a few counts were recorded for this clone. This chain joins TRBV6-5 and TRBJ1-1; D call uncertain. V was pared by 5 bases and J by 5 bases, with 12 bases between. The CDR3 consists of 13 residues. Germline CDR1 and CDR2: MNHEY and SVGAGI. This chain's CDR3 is CASSHPEGTEAFF. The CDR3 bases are TGTGCCAGCAGTCACCCGGAGGGAACTGAAGCTTTCTTT.

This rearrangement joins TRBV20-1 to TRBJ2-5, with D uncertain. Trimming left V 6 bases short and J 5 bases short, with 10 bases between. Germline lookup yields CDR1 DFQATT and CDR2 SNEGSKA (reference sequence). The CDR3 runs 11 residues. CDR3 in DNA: TGCAGTGCAAATGTCTGGGAGACCCAGTACTTC. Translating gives CSANVWETQYF.